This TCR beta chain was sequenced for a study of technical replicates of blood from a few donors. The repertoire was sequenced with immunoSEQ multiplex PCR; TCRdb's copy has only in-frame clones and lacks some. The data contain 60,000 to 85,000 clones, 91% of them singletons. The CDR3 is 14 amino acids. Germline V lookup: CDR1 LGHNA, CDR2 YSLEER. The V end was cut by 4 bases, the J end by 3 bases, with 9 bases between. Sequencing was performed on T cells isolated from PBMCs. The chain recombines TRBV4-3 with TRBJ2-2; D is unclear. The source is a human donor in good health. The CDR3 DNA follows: TGCGCCAGCAGCCCCGCGAGTTACACCGGGGAGCTGTTTTTT. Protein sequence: CASSPASYTGELFF.